Sequencing of this T cell receptor (beta chain) was carried out in a study of patients and donors after allogeneic stem cell transplantation. TCRdb itself ran the RT-PCR reads through MiXCR, one entry per CDR3 protein. The sample holds 17,000 or so distinct CDR3 sequences, 27% seen once. Germline V CDR1 and CDR2: GTSNPN, SVGIG (reference sequence). The CDR3 is 12 amino acids. Trimming pared 0 bases from V and 8 bases from J, leaving 10 bases between. The J gene is TRBJ1-2, the V gene TRBV30, with D uncertain. The TCR originated in a human donor who was either an allogeneic HSCT recipient or a stem cell or donor lymphocyte infusion donor (not recorded which). It is not recorded whose cells these are; they may come from a transplant donor. The source material was blood, either unsorted or a sorted T cell fraction (not recorded which). The CDR3 sequence is CAWSVGGAGYTF. The CDR3 DNA reads as TGTGCCTGGAGTGTGGGTGGAGCGGGCTACACCTTC.